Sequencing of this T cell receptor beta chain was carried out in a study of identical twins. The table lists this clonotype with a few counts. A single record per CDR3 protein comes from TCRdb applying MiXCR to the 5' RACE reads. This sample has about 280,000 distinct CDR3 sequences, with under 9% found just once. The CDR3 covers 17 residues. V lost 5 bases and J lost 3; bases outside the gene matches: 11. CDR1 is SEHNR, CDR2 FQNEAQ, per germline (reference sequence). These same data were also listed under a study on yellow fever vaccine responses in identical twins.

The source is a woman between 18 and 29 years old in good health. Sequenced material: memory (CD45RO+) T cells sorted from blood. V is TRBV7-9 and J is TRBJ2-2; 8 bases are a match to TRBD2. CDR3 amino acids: CASSPQRGREDTGELFF. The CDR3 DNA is TGTGCCAGCAGCCCCCAGCGGGGGCGGGAGGACACCGGGGAGCTGTTTTTT.